This entry features one T cell receptor beta chain sequence. What this receptor recognizes is not known. No quality values exist for individual bases; no much larger clone is one base distant. One collaborating source in Seattle enrolled patients while the patients were actively infected and followed the patients over time throughout the course of disease. Each collaborating institution followed its own protocols to collect whole blood in K2EDTA tubes. For TCRbeta analysis, collaborators shipped samples in one of three forms: frozen whole blood, isolated PBMCs, or DNA extracted from either of those sample types. These data originate in a study of blood T cell repertoires in COVID-19 (dated by TCRdb to about 2020). In terms of the full investigation: Collaborator samples came from the United States, Italy and Spain and covered acute and convalescent phases of COVID-19. The dataset comprised deeply sampled blood TCRbeta repertoires from subjects exposed to, actively infected with, or recovered from COVID-19. Samples were obtained from the ongoing ImmuneRACE study (first 160 participants) and from some 1,200 subjects provided by 6 global collaborators. Where available, HLA class I and class II types were taken from metadata supplied by the sample provider and were not determined by assay-based typing. A de-identified subject ID, COVID-19 status, age in years and sex were almost always included in the sample metadata. The repertoires were released in a freely available public database meant as a resource for research on the immune response to SARS-CoV-2. The prospective study material was composed of cDNA or gDNA derived from T cells, B-cell-depleted T cells, or PBMCs.

Measured from the cysteine to the phenylalanine, the CDR3 is 15 residues long. The only DNA kept is the CDR3, 45 bases in frame from the first base. The germline V gene (reference sequence) supplies CDR1 SGHKS and CDR2 YYEKEE. Here V drops 0 bases and J drops 4 bases, and the junction holds 5 bases not matched to any gene. TCRbeta CDR3 regions were amplified from genomic DNA using the immunoSEQ Assay, a bias-controlled multiplex PCR. Per the authors' processing: Nucleated cell counts per sample were estimated from amplification of reference gene primers within the assay. To quantify the absolute abundance of each unique TCRbeta CDR3 rearrangement, sequence reads were collapsed and filtered. For each sample, productive Simpson clonality was calculated as the square root of Simpson's diversity index over productive rearrangements. TCRdb provides this immuneACCESS table in a form limited to in-frame rearrangements. Some clones are lacking; in checked studies, under half of them reflect an unresolved V gene, and why the rest are absent is not known. V and J calls and clone size are given by that table; D and trimming were obtained from the DNA. The sample table records some 220,000 clones; 75% to 85% of these occur just once. The biggest ten clones account for 5.2% of the sample.

Paper-wide results and their limitations: How much clinical and demographic metadata was included differed by source and by participant, and the metadata was provided uncurated.

Sequenced material: peripheral blood. This sequence was found in an older woman with COVID-19, enrolled during active disease. This sequence uses TRBV5-5 and TRBJ2-7, with 9 bases aligning to TRBD2. The CDR3 protein sequence reads: CASSLGLAEWYEQYF. The nucleotide sequence reads TGTGCCAGCAGCTTGGGACTAGCGGAGTGGTACGAGCAGTACTTC.